The clone carrying this T cell receptor beta chain was seen at least ten times. What it recognizes is unknown. TCR beta CDR3 sequences were amplified from RNA transcripts. The HTBI primer set drove a first-round RT-PCR of the TCR CDR3. In TCRdb, the multiplex PCR reads were re-called with MiXCR into one record per CDR3 protein. Counted here are hundreds of thousands of distinct CDR3 sequences, roughly a sixth occurring once; the ten biggest clones make up roughly a sixth. The diagnoses drew upon clinical symptoms, serum thyroxine and TRAb, thyroid ultrasound and orbital computed tomography. Around 10 ml fresh peripheral blood yielded the PBMCs. The source of the sample is a study of T cells in Graves' hyperthyroidism and ophthalmopathy. Germline trimming cut 4 bases from V and 4 bases from J; bases unmatched to any gene: 9. The V gene's germline CDR1 is MNHNS and CDR2 SASEGT. The CDR3 covers 15 residues.

General observations from the study: Most clonotypes that expanded in the thyroid above 0.001 also showed up in blood. Median prediction lead before ophthalmopathy onset was 5 to 7 months with the model.

Sequencing used blood. The receptor was isolated from a woman aged 50 to 60 with Graves' hyperthyroidism that later progressed to Graves' ophthalmopathy. This rearrangement joins TRBV6-1 to TRBJ1-1; 7 positions agree with TRBD1. The CDR3 here is CASSGQGNGVTEAFF. The CDR3 DNA follows: TGTGCCAGCAGTGGACAGGGCAACGGGGTCACTGAAGCTTTCTTT.